These 13 T cell receptor beta chains share one sample of origin, sequenced in a study of cytomegalovirus exposure and HLA in healthy donors. The study ran its PCR with 60 Vbeta and 13 Jbeta primers. TCRdb's table, derived via immunoSEQ multiplex PCR, lists solely in-frame clones and lacks some. The profile covers approximately 180,000 clones, with about four fifths appearing a single time and roughly 1.1% taken by the ten largest. What was sequenced was PBMCs. The receptors come from a woman in her thirties or forties in good health and CMV-seronegative.

The V gene is TRBV5-1, the J gene TRBJ2-3; 13 bases are a match to TRBD2. Germline V gene lookup returns CDR1 SGHRS and CDR2 YFSETQ. V was clipped by 3 bases and J by 5 bases; unmatched bases: 6. CDR3 length: 16 amino acids. Here the CDR3 DNA reads TGCGCCAGCAGCTCAGGGACTAGCGGGACTCGAGATACGCAGTATTTT. Amino acid sequence: CASSSGTSGTRDTQYF. The full variable domain, in which reference TRBV5-1 and TRBJ2-3 provide the parts outside the CDR3, is KAGVTQTPRYLIKTRGQQVTLSCSPISGHRSVSWYQQTPGQGLQFLFEYFSETQRNKGNFPGRFSGRQFSNSRSEMNVSTLELGDSALYLCASSSGTSGTRDTQYFGPGTRLTVL.

The V and J genes are TRBV19 and TRBJ1-5, with TRBD1 matching 9 bases. V shed 8 bases and J 5 bases; nucleotides not matched to a gene: 4. Germline CDR1 is LNHDA and CDR2 is SQIVND (reference sequence). The CDR3 consists of 13 residues. The CDR3 bases are TGTGCCAGTGGACAGGGGCGGTATCAGCCCCAGCATTTT. Amino acid sequence: CASGQGRYQPQHF. The complete variable domain, with remaining parts taken from reference TRBV19 and TRBJ1-5, reads DGGITQSPKYLFRKEGQNVTLSCEQNLNHDAMYWYRQDPGQGLRLIYYSQIVNDFQKGDIAEGYSVSREKKESFPLTVTSAQKNPTAFYLCASGQGRYQPQHFGDGTRLSIL.

The chain joins TRBV29-1 to TRBJ2-2; 12 nucleotides align to TRBD2. Germline-derived CDR1 and CDR2 are SQVTM and ANQGSEA. This CDR3 is built from 18 residues. V lost 5 bases, J lost 1 base, and 11 bases stayed unmatched. CDR3 sequence reads: CSVLGLAGGPQNTGELFF. DNA for the CDR3: TGCAGCGTTTTGGGTCTAGCGGGAGGGCCGCAGAACACCGGGGAGCTGTTTTTT.

This chain joins TRBV4-2 and TRBJ2-1, with TRBD2 matching over 7 bases. The V segment lost 0 bases and the J segment 7 bases; nucleotides outside the gene matches: 12. The CDR3 length is 17 residues. Germline-derived CDR1 and CDR2 are LGHNA and YNFKEQ. CDR3 region: CASSQEGLTSKRNEQFF. The CDR3 DNA is TGTGCCAGCAGCCAAGAGGGGCTGACTAGCAAGAGGAATGAGCAGTTCTTC.

This chain connects TRBV5-4 to TRBJ2-2; 8 bases line up with TRBD2. Germline CDR1 SGHNT, CDR2 YYREEE (reference sequence). V lost 3 bases and J lost 2; bases outside the gene matches: 3. CDR3 length: 15 residues. Here the CDR3 DNA reads TGTGCCAGCAGCTCCGGGACTAGAAACACCGGGGAGCTGTTTTTT. Its protein is CASSSGTRNTGELFF.

This chain links TRBV6-6 with TRBJ2-2; 9 nucleotides align to TRBD1. V shed 10 bases, J shed 3 bases, and the junction held 6 bases outside the gene matches. CDR1 and CDR2 from the germline V gene are MNHNY and SVGAGI (reference sequence). The CDR3 length is 14 residues. The CDR3, as DNA: TGTGCCACCGAGGACAGGGGCGACACCGGGGAGCTGTTTTTT. Protein sequence: CATEDRGDTGELFF.

V and J are TRBV11-2 and TRBJ2-3; 11 bases map to TRBD1. The CDR3 sequence is 15 residues long. V dropped 5 bases and J dropped 3; count of bases not matched to a gene: 4. Germline CDR1 and CDR2: SGHAT and FQNNGV. CDR3 loop: CASSRTGGVTDTQYF. The CDR3 DNA reads TGTGCCAGCAGCCGGACAGGGGGCGTAACAGATACGCAGTATTTT.

The J gene is TRBJ1-1, the V gene TRBV19; no clear D gene. Trimming cost V 2 bases and J 1 base, with 14 bases left between them. CDR1 and CDR2 (germline): LNHDA, SQIVND (reference sequence). This CDR3 has 16 residues. The CDR3 DNA sequence: TGTGCCAGTAGTATAAGGTGGCGGGATACGAACACTGAAGCTTTCTTT. Protein: CASSIRWRDTNTEAFF.

The rearrangement joins TRBV5-6 to TRBJ2-7; TRBD2 matches at 9 bases. V lost 2 bases and J lost 1; bases outside the gene matches: 7. The CDR3 runs 16 residues. Germline V gene data show CDR1 as SGHDT and CDR2 as YYEEEE. The CDR3 spells CASSLRGTSRSYEQYV. Here the CDR3 DNA reads TGTGCCAGCAGCTTAAGGGGGACTAGCCGATCCTACGAGCAGTACGTC.

The V call is TRBV7-2, the J call TRBJ2-5; 8 positions match TRBD2. The J call may be mistaken, given a closer DNA end match to TRBJ2-7. From germline, CDR1 is SGHTA and CDR2 FQGNSA. CDR3 length equals 15 residues. CDR3 sequence (DNA): TGTGCCAGCAGCTACAGAACGGGAGGGCCTGACGAGCAGTACTTC. The encoded protein is CASSYRTGGPDEQYF.

The gene calls are TRBV30 and TRBJ1-2, with a weak D call TRBD1 (6 bases). Trimming shortened V by 5 bases and J by 3 bases, and 10 bases separated the two germline ends. This CDR3 comprises 12 residues. Germline loops: CDR1 GTSNPN, CDR2 SVGIG (reference sequence). CDR3 nucleotide sequence: TGTGCCTGGGAAGGGGGTGACTATGGCTACACCTTC. It encodes CAWEGGDYGYTF.

The chain links TRBV11-3 to TRBJ2-7; tentatively, D is TRBD2 (6 bases). The CDR3 has 15 amino acids. The V end lost 6 bases, the J end lost 3 bases, and 18 bases lay between the germline ends. Germline V gene sequence: CDR1 SGHNT, CDR2 YENEEA. The DNA of the CDR3 is TGTGCCAGCAGAATAAGGGACGGAGGGAACTACGAGCAGTACGTC. Residues: CASRIRDGGNYEQYV.

The gene calls are TRBV4-3 and TRBJ2-1; 8 bases are a match to TRBD1. Per germline, CDR1 LGHNA and CDR2 YSLEER. The CDR3 is 15 amino acids. V dropped 4 bases and J dropped 2; count of bases not matched to a gene: 4. CDR3 sequence reads: CASSLGTGPYNEQFF. The CDR3 DNA sequence: TGCGCCAGCAGCCTGGGGACAGGTCCCTACAATGAGCAGTTCTTC.